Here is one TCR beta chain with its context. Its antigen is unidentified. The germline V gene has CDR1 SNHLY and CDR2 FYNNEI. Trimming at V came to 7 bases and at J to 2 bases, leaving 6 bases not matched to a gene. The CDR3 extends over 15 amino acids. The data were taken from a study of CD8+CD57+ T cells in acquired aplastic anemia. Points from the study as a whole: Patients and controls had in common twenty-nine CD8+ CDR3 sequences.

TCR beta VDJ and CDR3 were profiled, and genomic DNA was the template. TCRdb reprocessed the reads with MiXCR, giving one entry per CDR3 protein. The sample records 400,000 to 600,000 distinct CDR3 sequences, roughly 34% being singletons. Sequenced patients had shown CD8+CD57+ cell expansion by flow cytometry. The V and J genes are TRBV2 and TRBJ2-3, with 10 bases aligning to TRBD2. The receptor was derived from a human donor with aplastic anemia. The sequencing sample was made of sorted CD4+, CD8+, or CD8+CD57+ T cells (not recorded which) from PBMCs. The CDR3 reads CASITGTSATDTQYF. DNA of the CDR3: TGTGCCAGCATTACTGGGACTAGCGCCACAGATACGCAGTATTTT.